Listed below are T cell receptor beta chains from one sample, sequenced in a study of blood T cell repertoires in COVID-19. Generated by immunoSEQ multiplex PCR, the TCRdb table keeps only in-frame clones and is missing some. The sample includes 85,000 to 100,000 clones, around 88% of them seen just once. Sequencing was performed on peripheral blood. These receptors came from a woman in her fifties or sixties with COVID-19, enrolled during active disease. CDR3s leave out the opening cysteine and the closing phenylalanine or tryptophan. A D gene is named only where the DNA matches it firmly. Some rows have no size entry. The others give once, few or many, or a class for an expanded clone.

v_call clone_size d_call cdr3_aa
TRBV7-2 once TRBD1 ASSMDRAHNEQF
TRBV5-4 . TRBD1 ASTHGRDRSYGYT
TRBV12-3/TRBV12-4 . . ASSSNSNQPQH
TRBV9 . . ASSPVGDNYGYT
TRBV6-5 . TRBD1 ASAGGLDEKLF
TRBV27 once . ASSLRGTDGYT
TRBV3-1/TRBV3-2 . . ASSHEDSYNEQF
TRBV5-1 . . ASSPSAGANYGYT
TRBV6-1 . TRBD1 ASSDGRGRSDTQY
TRBV6-5 . TRBD2 ASSYQAGGTDTQY
TRBV19 . . ASSIDRGGQY
TRBV24-1 . TRBD1 ATSDRTGQSRETQY
TRBV18 once . ASSPPGQGDTGELF
TRBV25-1 . . ASSEYAGYNQPQH
TRBV30 . . ACTGLNTEAF
TRBV19 . TRBD2 ASSKGLAGRTGELF
TRBV6-2/TRBV6-3 . TRBD1 ASSYDRGYTEAF
TRBV14 . . ASSQDPDFYEQY
TRBV7-2 . TRBD1 ASSARQGLETQY
TRBV7-2 . TRBD1 ASSPGQGNYGYT
TRBV30 . . AWSIRGGYT
TRBV19 . TRBD1 ASSYSGTGNYGYT
TRBV19 . . ASQGPDTQY
TRBV5-1 . . ASSFSGGDGYT
TRBV3-1/TRBV3-2 once . ASSHLGVTDTQY
TRBV30 once TRBD2 AWSTAGGETQY
TRBV12-3/TRBV12-4 few . ASSSGHNQPQH
TRBV6-1 . TRBD2 ASSEFSGVYNEQF
TRBV7-2 . TRBD1 ASSFTGGVGYGYT
TRBV11-3 . TRBD1 ASSLVRQGEQF
TRBV30 . . AWHTGKMDLF
TRBV7-2 once . ASTSLIGLQTNYGYT
TRBV7-2 . TRBD1 ASSNRDRASGYT
TRBV7-2 . . ASSLNRNGNTIY
TRBV27 . TRBD2 ASSPKGTSGGLSLTYEQY
TRBV6-5 . TRBD1 ASRGTGVRGYT
TRBV5-1 . TRBD1 ASSLVGTGDEKLF
TRBV6-6 . . ASSYPPGGTNYGYT
TRBV4-1 few . ASSPQAGTYEQY
TRBV12-5 once . ASGWGDTEAF
TRBV11-1 . TRBD2 ASSFPPSGSSYEQY
TRBV6-5 . . ASSIQGPYEQY